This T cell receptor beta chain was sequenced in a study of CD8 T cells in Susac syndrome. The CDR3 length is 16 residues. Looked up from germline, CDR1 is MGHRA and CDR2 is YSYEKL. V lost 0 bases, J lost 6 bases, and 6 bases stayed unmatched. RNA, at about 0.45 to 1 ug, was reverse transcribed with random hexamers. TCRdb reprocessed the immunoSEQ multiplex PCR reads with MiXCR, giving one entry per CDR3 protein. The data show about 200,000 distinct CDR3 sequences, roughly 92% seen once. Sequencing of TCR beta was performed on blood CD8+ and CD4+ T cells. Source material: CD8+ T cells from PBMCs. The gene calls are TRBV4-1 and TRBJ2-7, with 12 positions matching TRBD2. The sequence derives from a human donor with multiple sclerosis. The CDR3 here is CASSQDAPSGRVEQYF. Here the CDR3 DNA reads TGCGCCAGCAGCCAAGATGCCCCTAGCGGGAGGGTCGAGCAGTACTTC.